The clone carrying this T cell receptor (beta chain) counts as medium-sized. The antigen is undetermined. This specimen comes from a study of T-cell reconstitution after alpha-beta-depleted transplantation in children. Study-wide results and caveats: Surviving thymic progenitors and recipient T cells were the source of high TCRbeta diversity at day 60 in some patients. Several hundred rapidly expanded clones from non-depleted graft cells reportedly supplied alpha-beta T cells about two months post-transplant.

V was trimmed by 5 bases and J by 1 base, leaving 14 bases between them. The CDR3 consists of 16 residues. Looked up from germline, CDR1 is SEHNR and CDR2 is FQNEAQ (reference sequence). Molecular barcoding with unique molecular identifiers was used for the TCRbeta library. A single record per CDR3 protein comes from TCRdb applying MiXCR to the PCR reads. Among about 5,000 distinct CDR3 sequences listed, 7.3% were seen once. Material: PBMCs, mostly from graft donor cells, obtained 60 days after TCRalphabeta/CD19-depleted stem cell transplant. This chain links TRBV7-9 with TRBJ1-4, with D perhaps TRBD1 (5 bases). The TCR was taken from a boy in the first two years of life who had a stem cell transplant for SCID, so the T cells may come from the graft donor. The CDR3 here is CASSPGQGGTNEKLFF. In DNA form, the CDR3 reads TGTGCCAGCAGCCCCGGCCAGGGCGGAACTAATGAAAAACTGTTTTTT.